This T cell receptor (beta chain) originates from a study of cytomegalovirus exposure and HLA in healthy donors. Points from the study as a whole: Researchers had no immune exposure information except CMV serostatus available. TCR sequences were mostly rare, though some public TCRs occurred in many donors.

A multiplex PCR was run with 60 Vbeta primers and 13 Jbeta primers. Using immunoSEQ multiplex PCR, the repertoire was profiled, and TCRdb retains in-frame clones only, with some absent. Of 250,000 to 350,000 clones listed, 70% to 90% were seen once; the top ten hold 4%. Points on this clone: Its antigen is unidentified.

V gave up 7 bases and J gave up 4 bases; unmatched junction bases: 7. The CDR3 loop spans 14 amino acids. The germline CDR1 and CDR2 sequences are SQVTM and ANQGSEA. The chain couples TRBV29-1 to TRBJ2-7; 13 bases agree with TRBD2. The TCR was taken from a man aged 35 to 55 in good health and CMV-seropositive. Specimen: PBMCs. The CDR3 is CSAGLAGSSYEQYF. Written as DNA, the CDR3 is TGCAGCGCGGGACTAGCGGGATCATCTTACGAGCAGTACTTC.